These 27 T cell receptor beta chains were all obtained from the same sample, sequenced in a study of blood T cells in healthy people across ages. Sample-barcoded 5' priming and a J-beta primer mix drove a second PCR of about 6 to 12 cycles. TCRdb itself ran the 5' RACE reads through MiXCR, one entry per CDR3 protein. The sample has 1.5 million or so distinct CDR3 sequences, approximately 38% seen once. Sequenced material: blood. The origin of the receptors is a woman aged 18-29 years in good health.

The chain uses TRBV29-1 and TRBJ2-7; D may be TRBD2 (5 bases). The ends were cut back, 6 bases at V and 2 bases at J, with 17 bases in the middle. Germline V gene sequence: CDR1 SQVTM, CDR2 ANQGSEA. This CDR3 region has 14 residues. The CDR3 here is CSVGNRASTYEQYF. The DNA for the CDR3 is TGCAGCGTCGGGAATAGGGCCTCAACCTACGAGCAGTACTTC.

This clonotype was seen repeatedly, ten times or more. This sequence may be a read error, since a much larger clone differs from it by one base. Here the CDR3 DNA reads TGCAGTGCTAGACTAGCGGGGGACCACAATGAGCAGTACTTC. It specifies CSARLAGDHNEQYF. The V call is TRBV20-1, the J call TRBJ2-5; the match to TRBD2 covers 10 bases. From germline, CDR1 is DFQATT and CDR2 SNEGSKA (reference sequence). V was pared by 2 bases and J by 11 bases, with 11 bases of the junction left unmatched. CDR3 length equals 14 residues.

V gene TRBV10-3 combines with J gene TRBJ1-1, with a possible D match to TRBD1 (5 bases). Germline V lookup: CDR1 ENHRY, CDR2 SYGVKD. There are 12 residues in the CDR3. Trimming took 11 bases from V and 1 from J, leaving 11 bases between them. The CDR3 coding sequence is TGTGCCGGCGCTGGGGCGAACACTGAAGCTTTCTTT. Translating it yields CAGAGANTEAFF.

The chain joins TRBV19 to TRBJ2-5; 12 nucleotides match TRBD1. Unmatched junction bases numbered 13, after V lost 11 bases and J lost 6 bases. CDR3 size: 15 residues. CDR1 is LNHDA, CDR2 SQIVND, per germline (reference sequence). For the CDR3, the DNA is TGTGCCTTCTTCAGGGACAGGGGGCGCAGGAAGACCCAGTACTTC. Protein: CAFFRDRGRRKTQYF.

The CDR3 reads CASSIGTGGYYGYTF. The DNA of the CDR3 is TGTGCCAGCAGTATCGGGACAGGGGGTTATTATGGCTACACCTTC. V gene TRBV6-5 combines with J gene TRBJ1-2; TRBD1 matches at 11 bases. The junction had 7 bases not matched to a gene; V was cut back by 5 bases and J by 5 bases. CDR1 and CDR2 (germline): MNHEY, SVGAGI. CDR3 size: 15 residues.

V gene TRBV20-1 combines with J gene TRBJ2-7; no clear D gene. Germline-derived CDR1 and CDR2 are DFQATT and SNEGSKA (reference sequence). V was cut by 4 bases and J by 6 bases, with 10 bases left in between. The CDR3 has 11 residues. CDR3 DNA: TGCAGTGCTACCAAGGACGGCGAGCAGTACTTC. It is translated as CSATKDGEQYF.

The chain recombines TRBV7-2 with TRBJ2-1, with 10 nucleotides matching TRBD2. V gave up 4 bases and J gave up 13 bases; unmatched junction bases: 13. The CDR3 extends over 15 amino acids. Germline lookup yields CDR1 SGHTA and CDR2 FQGNSA. CDR3 sequence (DNA): TGTGCCAGCAGCTCGACTAGCGGGCTGCAAGAGACCCAGTTCTTC. Translated: CASSSTSGLQETQFF.

Note on this clonotype: A read error is likely, as this CDR3 ends without the conserved phenylalanine or tryptophan. The J gene is TRBJ2-7, the V gene TRBV5-1, with TRBD1 identical over 10 bases. The CDR3 contains 14 residues. CDR1 SGHRS and CDR2 YFSETQ come from the germline V gene. J gave up 4 bases and V 4 bases, and 5 bases lay outside the gene matches. Here the CDR3 reads CASSPDRGPYEQYL. For the CDR3, the DNA is TGCGCCAGCAGCCCCGACAGGGGGCCTTACGAGCAGTACTTA.

This clonotype was counted a few times. J is TRBJ1-2 and V is TRBV29-1; 8 nucleotides agree with TRBD1. With 4 bases clipped from V and 0 bases from J, the junction kept 1 base outside the gene matches. CDR3 length: 13 residues. Germline values: CDR1 SQVTM, CDR2 ANQGSEA. The DNA of the CDR3 is TGCAGCGTTGCGGACAGGGCTAACTATGGCTACACCTTC. It is translated as CSVADRANYGYTF.

As DNA, the CDR3 is TGTGCCAGCAGTGAAAGTAGGACGGGCAGGCCGGAGAACTATGGCTACACCTTC. This encodes CASSESRTGRPENYGYTF. This chain links TRBV6-1 with TRBJ1-2; D gene unclear. Trimming left V 2 bases short and J 2 bases short, with 21 bases between. This CDR3 has 18 residues. Germline V CDR1 and CDR2: MNHNS, SASEGT.

This chain links TRBV10-3 with TRBJ2-4; 8 bases fit TRBD2. This CDR3 is built from 15 residues. Trimming at V came to 0 bases and at J to 13 bases, leaving 11 bases not matched to a gene. Germline V gene lookup returns CDR1 ENHRY and CDR2 SYGVKD. The CDR3 loop reads CAISESGTTSGEQYF. CDR3 coding DNA: TGTGCCATCAGTGAGTCGGGGACCACTAGCGGTGAGCAGTACTTC.

The chain combines TRBV20-1 with TRBJ2-7, with D possibly being TRBD2 (6 bases). Germline CDR1 DFQATT, CDR2 SNEGSKA (reference sequence). The CDR3 is 16 amino acids. Trimming shortened V by 6 bases and J by 3 bases, and 24 bases separated the two germline ends. The CDR3 sequence: CSARGERANLNYEQYF. The CDR3, as DNA: TGCAGTGCACGGGGCGAGCGGGCCAACCTAAACTACGAGCAGTACTTC.

The chain has TRBV6-6 and TRBJ2-3, with a tentative D call TRBD2 (6 bases). Germline V gene data show CDR1 as MNHNY and CDR2 as SVGAGI (reference sequence). V was pared by 5 bases and J by 1 base, with 16 bases between. The CDR3 loop spans 16 amino acids. The CDR3 DNA reads as TGTGCCAGCAGTCCCGGGACTCCGGTTGGCACAGATACGCAGTATTTT. Its translation: CASSPGTPVGTDTQYF.

Only a few counts were recorded for this clonotype. The rearrangement uses TRBV28 and TRBJ1-1; D is uncertain. Germline-derived CDR1 and CDR2 are MDHEN and SYDVKM. The V end was cut by 7 bases, the J end by 1 base, with 13 bases between. The CDR3 has 14 residues. The CDR3: CASTETAGNTEAFF. Here the CDR3 DNA reads TGTGCCAGCACAGAGACGGCGGGGAACACTGAAGCTTTCTTT.

The J gene is TRBJ2-7, the V gene TRBV12-3 or TRBV12-4; 9 bases map to TRBD1. The CDR3 sequence is 13 residues long. The junction had 5 bases not matched to a gene; V was cut back by 5 bases and J by 6 bases. The CDR3 is CASSGQGLSEQYF. The DNA for the CDR3 is TGTGCCAGCAGTGGACAGGGGTTGAGCGAGCAGTACTTC.

A few counts support this clonotype. The chain has TRBV6-5 and TRBJ2-5; a possible D gene is TRBD1 (6 bases). The DNA end is more similar to TRBJ2-7, so the J call may be wrong. The CDR3 sequence is 14 residues long. Germline assignment: CDR1 MNHEY and CDR2 SVGAGI. CDR3 in amino acids: CASSYSRQDYEQYF. In DNA form, the CDR3 reads TGTGCCAGCAGTTACTCGAGACAGGACTACGAGCAGTACTTC.

As concerns this clonotype: A much larger clone lies one base from this, so it may be a read error. This chain uses TRBV6-4 with TRBJ2-1; 11 bases match TRBD2. CDR1 is MRHNA and CDR2 is SNTAGT in the germline V gene. This CDR3 comprises 15 residues. The CDR3 nucleotides are TGTGCCAGCAGCCCGACTAGCGGGACCTACAATGAGCGGTTCTTC. Protein sequence: CASSPTSGTYNERFF.

In DNA form, the CDR3 reads TGTGCCAGCAGCCGCCCCGGGACAGGGGATACTGAAGCTTTCTTT. It codes for CASSRPGTGDTEAFF. V and J are TRBV12-3 or TRBV12-4 and TRBJ1-1; 10 nucleotides match TRBD1. CDR3 size: 15 residues. After removal of 6 bases from V and 5 bases from J, the junction contained 9 bases not matched to a gene.

The chain combines TRBV24-1 with TRBJ2-1, with 10 bases aligning to TRBD2. The tail of the sequence fits TRBJ2-7 better, so the J call may be wrong. The CDR3 totals 16 residues. Germline loops: CDR1 KGHDR, CDR2 SFDVKD. As DNA, the CDR3 is TGTGCCACCAGTGACAGCGGGGGGGCCCGCTACAATGAGCAGTACTTC. This translates into CATSDSGGARYNEQYF.

This chain links TRBV4-1 with TRBJ1-1, with a tentative D call TRBD1 (5 bases). The CDR3 is made up of 16 amino acids. Trimming took 3 bases from V and 4 from J, leaving 18 bases between them. Germline CDR1 MGHRA, CDR2 YSYEKL. The CDR3 nucleotides read TGCGCCAGCAGCCAGACCTGGGGGGGAGAGGGCACTGAAGCTTTCTTT. Translating it yields CASSQTWGGEGTEAFF.

The chain couples TRBV11-2 to TRBJ2-1; D is possibly TRBD1 or TRBD2 (5 bases each). V lost 10 bases and J lost 8, with 18 bases in between. The CDR3 contains 13 residues. Germline-derived CDR1 and CDR2 are SGHAT and FQNNGV. The CDR3 nucleotides are TGTGCCACTCCCCTCGAGGGGAGTGATGAGCAGTTCTTC. Protein: CATPLEGSDEQFF.

This clonotype showed up just once. The chain employs TRBV20-1 and TRBJ1-2; 11 nucleotides line up with TRBD1. The CDR3 consists of 17 residues. Germline lookup yields CDR1 DFQATT and CDR2 SNEGSKA (reference sequence). V lost 5 bases and J lost 3; bases outside the gene matches: 14. The CDR3 is CSAPPGGWTGGDYGYTF. In DNA form, the CDR3 reads TGCAGTGCTCCTCCCGGAGGGTGGACAGGGGGCGACTATGGCTACACCTTC.

The genes are TRBV20-1 and TRBJ1-4; 10 nucleotides line up with TRBD1. Trimming at V came to 3 bases and at J to 7 bases, leaving 5 bases not matched to a gene. CDR3 length: 14 residues. In germline, CDR1 is DFQATT, CDR2 SNEGSKA (reference sequence). For the CDR3, the DNA is TGCAGTGCTAGGGCCGGGACAGGGGTTGAAAAACTGTTTTTT. Its translation is CSARAGTGVEKLFF.

A word on this clonotype: The junction and the germline gene differ at one end; a read error may be behind it. This sequence joins TRBV12-3 or TRBV12-4 and TRBJ2-3; the D call may be TRBD1 or TRBD2 (6 bases each). The CDR3 has 16 residues. The CDR3, as DNA: TGTGTCAGCAGTTTAAACCCGAGAGGGGGGACGGATACGCAGTATTTT. Translated: CVSSLNPRGGTDTQYF.

This clonotype was counted a single time. The chain combines TRBV10-3 with TRBJ2-1; 7 bases fit TRBD1. The better agreement between TRBJ2-7 and the DNA end casts doubt on the J call. Germline V CDR1 and CDR2: ENHRY, SYGVKD. The CDR3 consists of 16 residues. The CDR3, as DNA: TGTGCCATCAGTGAGACTTTACAGGGGTCCTACAATGAGCAGTACTTC. This gives the protein CAISETLQGSYNEQYF.

This sequence joins TRBV21-1 and TRBJ2-5; the table assigns TRBD1, which was not confirmed against the DNA. TRBV21-1 is a pseudogene locus. This CDR3 has 15 amino acids. The CDR3 protein is CASPPPWGQQETQYF. CDR3 DNA sequence: TGTGCCAGCCCCCCCCCCTGGGGACAACAAGAGACCCAGTACTTC.

The rearrangement uses TRBV12-3 or TRBV12-4 and TRBJ2-3, with a weak D call TRBD2 (6 bases). Trimming cost V 8 bases and J 2 bases, with 17 bases left between them. The CDR3 runs 15 residues. The CDR3 sequence: CASRAPGLPTDTQYF. Here the CDR3 DNA reads TGTGCCAGCCGCGCGCCGGGACTCCCCACAGATACGCAGTATTTT.